The 18 T cell receptor beta chains in this list originate from one sample, sequenced in a study of blood T cell repertoires in COVID-19. Produced via immunoSEQ multiplex PCR; TCRdb's table is partial and in-frame only. Here the sample spans 90,000 or so clones, more than 70% being singletons. Sequenced input: peripheral blood. The receptors here all came from a human donor in a cohort sampled during active COVID-19.

V is TRBV7-3 and J is TRBJ2-5; 10 nucleotides line up with TRBD2. V gave up 5 bases and J gave up 5 bases; unmatched junction bases: 8. CDR3 size: 15 residues. CDR1 and CDR2 from the germline V gene are SGHTA and FQGTGA. The CDR3 region is CASSLMTGLAETQYF. The CDR3, as DNA: TGTGCCAGCAGCCTAATGACGGGACTAGCGGAGACCCAGTACTTC.

The chain links TRBV5-1 to TRBJ2-1, with 11 bases lining up with TRBD2. The CDR3 has 16 amino acids. CDR1 and CDR2 (germline): SGHRS, YFSETQ. V was clipped by 3 bases and J by 3 bases; unmatched bases: 5. CDR3 in amino acids: CASSYTSGGFYNEQFF. In DNA, the CDR3 is TGCGCCAGCAGCTACACTAGCGGGGGTTTCTACAATGAGCAGTTCTTC. The complete variable domain, with remaining parts taken from reference TRBV5-1 and TRBJ2-1, reads KAGVTQTPRYLIKTRGQQVTLSCSPISGHRSVSWYQQTPGQGLQFLFEYFSETQRNKGNFPGRFSGRQFSNSRSEMNVSTLELGDSALYLCASSYTSGGFYNEQFFGPGTRLTVL.

The J gene is TRBJ2-7, the V gene TRBV2; 14 nucleotides line up with TRBD2. Germline loops: CDR1 SNHLY, CDR2 FYNNEI. The CDR3 totals 15 residues. J was trimmed by 5 bases and V by 7 bases; bases with no gene match: 7. The CDR3 region has the DNA TGTGCCAGCACCACGACTAGCGGGGGGGACGACGAGCAGTACTTC. Protein sequence: CASTTTSGGDDEQYF.

The V and J genes are TRBV11-1 and TRBJ2-7; 7 nucleotides match TRBD1. J was trimmed by 1 base and V by 5 bases; bases with no gene match: 8. CDR1 is SGHAT and CDR2 is FQDESV in the germline V gene (reference sequence). CDR3 length equals 15 residues. DNA of the CDR3: TGTGCCAGCAGCCAGACGGGGACAGTTTCCTACGAGCAGTACTTC. Translating gives CASSQTGTVSYEQYF.

The sample holds a few counts of this clone. The chain has TRBV5-6 and TRBJ2-1; tentative D call: TRBD1 (5 bases). The CDR3 contains 14 residues. V shed 1 base and J shed 7 bases, with 12 bases lying between them. Looked up from germline, CDR1 is SGHDT and CDR2 is YYEEEE. For the CDR3, the DNA is TGTGCCAGCAGCTTGATTCCAGGGTCGAATGAGCAGTTCTTC. Its protein product is CASSLIPGSNEQFF.

The chain links TRBV5-1 to TRBJ2-1; D perhaps matches TRBD1 (6 bases). Per the germline V gene, CDR1 is SGHRS and CDR2 is YFSETQ. This CDR3 has 16 amino acids. V lost 0 bases to trimming and J lost 4 bases, with 14 bases between them. This chain's CDR3 is CASSLVAGDKYNEQFF. The CDR3 DNA sequence: TGCGCCAGCAGCTTGGTAGCTGGGGACAAGTACAATGAGCAGTTCTTC.

The chain joins TRBV27 to TRBJ2-3; D may be TRBD1 (6 bases). V was clipped by 5 bases and J by 5 bases, with 14 bases between them. This CDR3 spans 14 amino acids. Germline V gene data show CDR1 as MNHEY and CDR2 as SMNVEV (reference sequence). The CDR3 is CASSLGGPGDTQYF. The CDR3 DNA reads as TGTGCCAGCAGTCTTGGGGGCCCGGGAGATACGCAGTATTTT.

The rearrangement uses TRBV11-2 and TRBJ2-7, with 10 nucleotides matching TRBD2. The V gene's germline CDR1 is SGHAT and CDR2 FQNNGV. V was pared by 5 bases and J by 2 bases, with 12 bases of the junction left unmatched. CDR3 size: 17 residues. CDR3 region: CASSQNPLTSGAYEQYF. The CDR3 nucleotides read TGTGCCAGCAGCCAGAACCCCCTAACTAGCGGGGCCTACGAGCAGTACTTC.

This chain links TRBV6-4 with TRBJ1-1; D ambiguous. Germline V gives CDR1 MRHNA, CDR2 SNTAGT. V shed 9 bases and J shed 1 base, with 15 bases lying between them. CDR3 size: 14 residues. CDR3 amino acids: CARRAVLQNTEAFF. DNA for the CDR3: TGTGCCAGGAGGGCGGTACTGCAGAACACTGAAGCTTTCTTT.

The chain uses TRBV19 and TRBJ1-6, with D unresolved. CDR1 and CDR2 (germline): LNHDA, SQIVND (reference sequence). V was shortened by 7 bases and J by 0 bases, with 7 bases between the two germline ends. The CDR3 loop spans 14 amino acids. The chain's CDR3 is CASTQHSYNSPLHF. The DNA for the CDR3 is TGTGCCAGTACACAGCACTCCTATAATTCACCCCTCCACTTT.

The rearrangement joins TRBV7-9 to TRBJ2-3, with 7 positions matching TRBD1. Trimming cost V 5 bases and J 2 bases; bases outside gene matches: 10. This CDR3 contains 16 residues. Germline V gives CDR1 SEHNR, CDR2 FQNEAQ (reference sequence). CDR3: CASSPATGPATDTQYF. Written as DNA, the CDR3 is TGTGCCAGCAGCCCCGCGACAGGGCCAGCCACAGATACGCAGTATTTT.

V usage is TRBV15 and J usage is TRBJ2-5, with D possibly matching TRBD1 (6 bases). The CDR3 totals 13 residues. The germline V gene encodes CDR1 LNHNV and CDR2 YYDKDF (reference sequence). Trimming removed 0 bases at V and 14 bases at J, with 16 bases between. CDR3 bases: TGTGCCACCAGCAGAGAATTATTACAGGGTCCCTACTTC. Its translation: CATSRELLQGPYF.

The CDR3 nucleotides are TGTGCCAGCAAGACGGACGCGGGAAGCGCTGAAGCTTTCTTT. Encoded protein: CASKTDAGSAEAFF. V gene TRBV4-2 combines with J gene TRBJ1-1; D ambiguous. Trimming shortened V by 7 bases and J by 6 bases, and 18 bases separated the two germline ends. The CDR3 length is 14 residues. Germline V lookup: CDR1 LGHNA, CDR2 YNFKEQ.

The chain carries TRBV7-8 and TRBJ1-6; a weak D match, TRBD1 (5 bases). Germline CDR1 is SGHVS and CDR2 is FQNEAQ. The CDR3 spans 14 residues. The V and J ends lost 6 bases and 7 bases respectively, with 13 bases between them. DNA of the CDR3: TGTGCCAGCAGTCTCAGGGATCGCAATTCACCCCTCCACTTT. Translation gives CASSLRDRNSPLHF. The whole variable domain, filled in from reference TRBV7-8 and TRBJ1-6, reads GAGVSQSPRYKVAKRGQDVALRCDPISGHVSLFWYQQALGQGPEFLTYFQNEAQLDKSGLPSDRFFAERPEGSVSTLKIQRTQQEDSAVYLCASSLRDRNSPLHFGNGTRLTVT.

The V call is TRBV27, the J call TRBJ2-5; TRBD1 agrees at 10 bases. Germline assignment: CDR1 MNHEY and CDR2 SMNVEV (reference sequence). The CDR3 contains 16 residues. J gave up 3 bases and V 7 bases, and 11 bases lay outside the gene matches. The CDR3: CASKVDPGQGKETQYF. CDR3 DNA sequence: TGTGCCAGCAAGGTAGACCCGGGACAGGGGAAAGAGACCCAGTACTTC.

The chain is built from TRBV7-8 and TRBJ2-1, with TRBD1 as a possible D gene (6 bases). The CDR3 covers 14 residues. In germline, CDR1 is SGHVS, CDR2 FQNEAQ. V was trimmed by 3 bases and J by 9 bases, leaving 15 bases between them. The CDR3: CASSFGGGSGEQFF. The CDR3, as DNA: TGTGCCAGCAGCTTCGGTGGGGGCTCGGGTGAGCAGTTCTTC.

The chain uses TRBV11-2 and TRBJ2-3; D possibly corresponds to TRBD2 (5 bases). V was clipped by 5 bases and J by 2 bases, with 20 bases between them. Looked up from germline, CDR1 is SGHAT and CDR2 is FQNNGV. This CDR3 comprises 17 residues. The CDR3 DNA follows: TGTGCCAGCAGCCCCCGTACGGGCGGGCGATTCACAGATACGCAGTATTTT. Its protein is CASSPRTGGRFTDTQYF.

The V gene is TRBV4-3, the J gene TRBJ2-6; 7 nucleotides agree with TRBD2. Germline values: CDR1 LGHNA, CDR2 YSLEER. V shed 8 bases, J shed 2 bases, and the junction held 0 bases outside the gene matches. This CDR3 has 13 amino acids. The CDR3 protein is CASRGAGANVLTF. The CDR3 DNA sequence: TGCGCCAGCCGGGGGGCTGGGGCCAACGTCCTGACTTTC.